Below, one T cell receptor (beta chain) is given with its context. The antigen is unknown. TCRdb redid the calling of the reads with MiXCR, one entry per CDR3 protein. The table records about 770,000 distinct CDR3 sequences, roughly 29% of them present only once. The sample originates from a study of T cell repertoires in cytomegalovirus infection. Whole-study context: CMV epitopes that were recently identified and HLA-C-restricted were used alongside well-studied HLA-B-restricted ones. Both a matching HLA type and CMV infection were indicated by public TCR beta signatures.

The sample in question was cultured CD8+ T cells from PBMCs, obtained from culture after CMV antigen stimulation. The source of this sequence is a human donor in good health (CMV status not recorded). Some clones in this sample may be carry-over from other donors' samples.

The CDR3 DNA reads as TGCAGCGGAGGAGACGACGGGACAGGATCCTATGGCTACACCTTC. Protein product: CSGGDDGTGSYGYTF. The V and J genes are TRBV29-1 and TRBJ1-2; 8 bases agree with TRBD1. The CDR3 length is 15 residues. The V gene end was trimmed by 7 bases and the J gene end by 4 bases; junction bases not matched to a gene: 14. Per the germline V gene, CDR1 is SQVTM and CDR2 is ANQGSEA.